This TCR beta chain came from a study of CD8 T cells in ankylosing spondylitis. This clonotype was observed at least ten times. The antigen is unknown. TCRdb passed the 5' RACE reads through MiXCR, listing each CDR3 protein once. This sample has around 100,000 distinct CDR3 sequences, with approximately 9.6% found just once. Trimming shortened V by 6 bases and J by 6 bases, and 10 bases separated the two germline ends. This CDR3 region has 12 residues. CDR1 and CDR2 (germline): PRHDT, FYEKMQ (reference sequence). Study results and limitations: There were earlier reports of some motif variants in reactive arthritis synovial fluid and blood. Matched ankylosing spondylitis synovial fluid reportedly showed significant enrichment of disease-linked clones. CD8+ disease-linked clones were present at relatively low frequencies in blood. A motif in TCR beta, a set of under ten highly homologous variants, appeared characteristic of ankylosing spondylitis blood.

What was sequenced was blood, either unsorted or a sorted T cell fraction (not recorded which). The V call is TRBV13, the J call TRBJ2-3; D unclear. This TCR was sampled from a male donor with ankylosing spondylitis. CDR3 coding DNA: TGTGCCAGCAGTTCTCAAAGCGATACGCAGTATTTT. Translation: CASSSQSDTQYF. The full variable domain, completed using reference TRBV13 and TRBJ2-3, is AAGVIQSPRHLIKEKRETATLKCYPIPRHDTVYWYQQGPGQDPQFLISFYEKMQSDKGSIPDRFSAQQFSDYHSELNMSSLELGDSALYFCASSSQSDTQYFGPGTRLTVL.